Following are 10 T cell receptor beta chains from one sample sequenced in a study of cytomegalovirus exposure and HLA in healthy donors. The PCR had 60 Vbeta and 13 Jbeta primers. Clones were sequenced by immunoSEQ multiplex PCR, and TCRdb holds only the in-frame ones, with some missing. The data contain 110,000 to 150,000 clones, 74% of them singletons. What was sequenced was PBMCs. The receptor source for this set is a man between 18 and 29 years old in good health and CMV-seropositive.

The J gene is TRBJ1-5, the V gene TRBV2; 8 bases are a match to TRBD1. The V gene's germline CDR1 is SNHLY and CDR2 FYNNEI. The CDR3 extends over 14 amino acids. With 6 bases clipped from V and 8 bases from J, the junction kept 9 bases outside the gene matches. The CDR3 DNA sequence: TGTGCCAGCAGACCTGGACAGGGTCGGGAGCCCCAGCATTTT. Translated: CASRPGQGREPQHF.

The chain uses TRBV7-2 and TRBJ2-7; 11 bases line up with TRBD1. The germline V gene has CDR1 SGHTA and CDR2 FQGNSA. The CDR3 has 14 residues. Trimming took 5 bases from V and 1 from J; bases not matched to a gene: 1. The CDR3, as DNA: TGTGCCAGCAGCCGGGACAGGGGGTCCTACGAGCAGTACTTC. Its translation is CASSRDRGSYEQYF. The full variable domain, completed using reference TRBV7-2 and TRBJ2-7, is GAGVSQSPSNKVTEKGKDVELRCDPISGHTALYWYRQSLGQGLEFLIYFQGNSAPDKSGLPSDRFSAERTGGSVSTLTIQRTQQEDSAVYLCASSRDRGSYEQYFGPGTRLTVT.

The chain is built from TRBV4-3 and TRBJ1-1; D call uncertain. Germline V lookup: CDR1 LGHNA, CDR2 YSLEER. Trimming pared 4 bases from V and 1 base from J, leaving 7 bases between. The CDR3 loop spans 13 amino acids. The CDR3 nucleotides are TGCGCCAGCAGCCTCCTATCGAACACTGAAGCTTTCTTT. Translation: CASSLLSNTEAFF.

The rearrangement uses TRBV30 and TRBJ2-1; maybe TRBD2 (6 bases). V was trimmed by 6 bases and J by 6 bases, leaving 15 bases between them. Germline-derived CDR1 and CDR2 are GTSNPN and SVGIG (reference sequence). CDR3 length equals 13 residues. The CDR3 reads CACDRGAGNEQFF. CDR3 bases: TGTGCCTGCGATCGAGGAGCGGGCAATGAGCAGTTCTTC.

V and J are TRBV27 and TRBJ2-4; TRBD1 is a possible D gene (6 bases). The CDR3 loop spans 14 amino acids. V shed 7 bases and J shed 1 base, with 11 bases lying between them. Germline values: CDR1 MNHEY, CDR2 SMNVEV (reference sequence). The CDR3 sequence: CASISRGAKNIQYF. The CDR3 DNA is TGTGCCAGCATTTCCAGGGGCGCCAAAAACATTCAGTACTTC.

This chain joins TRBV5-1 and TRBJ1-2, with 10 bases fitting TRBD1. V trimming: 4 bases; J trimming: 2 bases; junction bases outside the gene matches: 5. The CDR3 length is 15 residues. Looked up from germline, CDR1 is SGHRS and CDR2 is YFSETQ. The CDR3 DNA sequence: TGCGCCAGCAGCAGGGACAGGGGCCAGAACTATGGCTACACCTTC. It specifies CASSRDRGQNYGYTF.

This clone has a handful of counts. The chain uses TRBV7-3 and TRBJ2-2, with TRBD2 matching 13 bases. This CDR3 contains 17 residues. The V gene end was trimmed by 5 bases and the J gene end by 7 bases; junction bases not matched to a gene: 10. Germline values: CDR1 SGHTA, CDR2 FQGTGA. CDR3 bases: TGTGCCAGCAGCCCCTCAGGACTAGCGGGAGCGGGCGGGGAGCTGTTTTTT. This codes for CASSPSGLAGAGGELFF.

The V call is TRBV28, the J call TRBJ2-1, with D unresolved. The CDR3 spans 12 residues. The V gene lost 8 bases and the J gene lost 9 bases, with 14 bases spanning the gap. Germline CDR1 is MDHEN and CDR2 is SYDVKM. The CDR3 sequence: CASPDERGEQFF. The CDR3 DNA follows: TGTGCCAGCCCCGACGAAAGAGGTGAGCAGTTCTTC.

The V call is TRBV6-5, the J call TRBJ2-1, with a weak D call TRBD2 (6 bases). The germline gives CDR1 MNHEY, CDR2 SVGAGI. The V and J ends lost 2 bases and 5 bases respectively, with 10 bases between them. The CDR3 runs 14 residues. CDR3 nucleotide sequence: TGTGCCAGCAGTTACGGGGGAGGAAACAATGAGCAGTTCTTC. Its protein is CASSYGGGNNEQFF.

V is TRBV7-9 and J is TRBJ1-3, with D unresolved. In germline, CDR1 is SEHNR, CDR2 FQNEAQ (reference sequence). The CDR3 runs to 13 residues. Trimming took 4 bases from V and 7 from J, leaving 11 bases between them. CDR3 amino acids: CASSSSQQNTIYF. The CDR3 nucleotides read TGTGCCAGCAGCTCAAGTCAACAGAACACCATATATTTT.